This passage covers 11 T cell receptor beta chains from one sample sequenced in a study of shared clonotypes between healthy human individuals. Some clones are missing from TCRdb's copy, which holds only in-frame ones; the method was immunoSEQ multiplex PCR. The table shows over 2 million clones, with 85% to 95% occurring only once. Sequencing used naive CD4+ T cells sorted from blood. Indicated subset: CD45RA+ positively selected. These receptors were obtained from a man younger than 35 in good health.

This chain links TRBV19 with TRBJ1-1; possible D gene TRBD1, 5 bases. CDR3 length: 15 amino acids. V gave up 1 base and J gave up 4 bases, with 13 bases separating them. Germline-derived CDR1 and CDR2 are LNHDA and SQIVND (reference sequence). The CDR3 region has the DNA TGTGCCAGTAGTATAGGTGGACAAAGGGCCACTGAAGCTTTCTTT. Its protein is CASSIGGQRATEAFF. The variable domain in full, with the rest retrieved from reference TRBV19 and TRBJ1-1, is DGGITQSPKYLFRKEGQNVTLSCEQNLNHDAMYWYRQDPGQGLRLIYYSQIVNDFQKGDIAEGYSVSREKKESFPLTVTSAQKNPTAFYLCASSIGGQRATEAFFGQGTRLTVV.

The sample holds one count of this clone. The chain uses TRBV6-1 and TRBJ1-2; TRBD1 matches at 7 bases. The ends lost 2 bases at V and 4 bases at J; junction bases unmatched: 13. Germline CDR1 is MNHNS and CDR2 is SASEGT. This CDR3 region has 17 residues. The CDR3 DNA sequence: TGTGCCAGCAGTGAATTCGGTGGGGCAGGGGGAGGCTATGGCTACACCTTC. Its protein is CASSEFGGAGGGYGYTF.

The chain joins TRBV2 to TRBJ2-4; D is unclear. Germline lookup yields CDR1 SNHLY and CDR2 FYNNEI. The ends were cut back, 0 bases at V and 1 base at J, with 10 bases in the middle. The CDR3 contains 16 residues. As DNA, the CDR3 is TGTGCCAGCAGTGAAGCTTATATAGGGGCCAAAAACATTCAGTACTTC. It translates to CASSEAYIGAKNIQYF.

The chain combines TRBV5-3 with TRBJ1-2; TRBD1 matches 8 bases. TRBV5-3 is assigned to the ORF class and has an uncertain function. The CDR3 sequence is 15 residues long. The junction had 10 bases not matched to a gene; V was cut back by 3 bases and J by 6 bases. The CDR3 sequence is CARSCGQGPQNGYTF. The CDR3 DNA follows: TGTGCCAGAAGCTGCGGACAGGGCCCTCAAAATGGCTACACCTTC.

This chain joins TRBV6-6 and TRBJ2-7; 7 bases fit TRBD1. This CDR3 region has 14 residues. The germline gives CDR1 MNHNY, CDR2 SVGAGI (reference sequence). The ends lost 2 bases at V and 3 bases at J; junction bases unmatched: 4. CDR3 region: CASSYPQGDYEQYF. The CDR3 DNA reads TGTGCCAGCAGTTACCCCCAGGGGGACTACGAGCAGTACTTC.

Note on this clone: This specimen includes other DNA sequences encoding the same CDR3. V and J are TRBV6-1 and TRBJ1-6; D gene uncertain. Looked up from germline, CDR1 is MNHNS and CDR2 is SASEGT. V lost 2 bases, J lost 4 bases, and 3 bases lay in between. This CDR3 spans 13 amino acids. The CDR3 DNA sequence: TGTGCCAGCAGTGAAAATTATAATTCACCCCTCCACTTT. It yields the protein CASSENYNSPLHF.

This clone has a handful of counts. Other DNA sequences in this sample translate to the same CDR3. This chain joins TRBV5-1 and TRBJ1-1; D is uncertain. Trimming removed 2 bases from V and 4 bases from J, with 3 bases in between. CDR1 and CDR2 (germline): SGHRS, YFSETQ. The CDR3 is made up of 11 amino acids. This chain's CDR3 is CASSLGTEAFF. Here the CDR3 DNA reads TGCGCCAGCAGCTTAGGCACTGAAGCTTTCTTT.

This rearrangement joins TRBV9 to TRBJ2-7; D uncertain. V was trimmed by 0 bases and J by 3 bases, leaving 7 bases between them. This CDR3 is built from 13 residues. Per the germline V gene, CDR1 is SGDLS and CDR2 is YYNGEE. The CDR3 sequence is CASSVDGLYEQYF. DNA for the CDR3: TGTGCCAGCAGCGTAGACGGTCTCTACGAGCAGTACTTC.

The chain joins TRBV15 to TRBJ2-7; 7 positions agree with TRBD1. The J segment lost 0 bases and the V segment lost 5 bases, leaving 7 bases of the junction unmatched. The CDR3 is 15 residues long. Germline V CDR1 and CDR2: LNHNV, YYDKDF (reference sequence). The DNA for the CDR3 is TGTGCCACCAGCGCAGACAGGGCGAGCTCCTACGAGCAGTACTTC. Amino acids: CATSADRASSYEQYF.

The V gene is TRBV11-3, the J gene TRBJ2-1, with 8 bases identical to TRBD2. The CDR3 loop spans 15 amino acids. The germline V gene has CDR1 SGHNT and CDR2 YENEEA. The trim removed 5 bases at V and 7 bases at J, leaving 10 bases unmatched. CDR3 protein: CASSPGAGGKNEQFF. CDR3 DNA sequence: TGTGCCAGCAGCCCCGGGGCGGGAGGTAAGAATGAGCAGTTCTTC.

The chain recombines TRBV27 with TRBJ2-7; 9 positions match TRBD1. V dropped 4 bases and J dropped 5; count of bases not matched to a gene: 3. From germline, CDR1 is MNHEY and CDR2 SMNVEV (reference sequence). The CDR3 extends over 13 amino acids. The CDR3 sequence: CASSWTGVHEQYF. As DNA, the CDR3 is TGTGCCAGCAGTTGGACAGGGGTCCACGAGCAGTACTTC.